The rows below give T cell receptor beta chains drawn from one sample of a study of siplizumab effects on memory and regulatory T cells. Produced via immunoSEQ multiplex PCR; TCRdb's table is partial and in-frame only. The top ten hold roughly 1.3% of the sample, which has 100,000 to 110,000 clones, 94% seen once. The sequenced sample was non-Treg CD4+ T cells sorted from blood. Receptors were obtained from a human donor in good health. The CDR3 runs from the conserved cysteine through the conserved F or W. The D gene is left open where the match is weak. Clone size is stated in some rows and not others, as once, few, many or a class when expanded.

j_gene | d_gene | v_gene | abundance | CDR3aa | CDR3nt
TRBJ1-5 | NA | TRBV15 | NA | CATSRDRRLPQHF | TGTGCCACCAGCAGAGATCGGAGGTTGCCCCAGCATTTT
TRBJ2-7 | TRBD1 | TRBV27 | NA | CASSLGTETYEQYF | TGTGCCAGCAGTTTAGGGACAGAGACCTACGAGCAGTACTTC
TRBJ1-1 | NA | TRBV18 | once | CASSLENTEAFF | TGTGCCAGCTCTCTCGAGAACACTGAAGCTTTCTTT
TRBJ2-3 | TRBD2 | TRBV7-8 | NA | CASSLVGLAGGTDTQYF | TGTGCCAGCAGCTTAGTGGGACTAGCGGGAGGGACAGATACGCAGTATTTT
TRBJ2-7 | NA | TRBV19 | NA | CASSMMGLGFYEQYF | TGTGCCAGTAGTATGATGGGACTCGGATTTTACGAGCAGTACTTC
TRBJ2-3 | NA | TRBV5-4 | NA | CASSFAATDTQYF | TGTGCCAGCAGCTTCGCAGCTACAGATACGCAGTATTTT
TRBJ1-5 | NA | TRBV18 | NA | CASSALSRVGLNQPQHF | TGTGCCAGCTCCGCATTATCCCGTGTTGGTCTGAATCAGCCCCAGCATTTT
TRBJ1-1 | NA | TRBV28 | NA | CASSLDMNTEAFF | TGTGCCAGCAGCCTGGACATGAACACTGAAGCTTTCTTT
TRBJ2-1 | NA | TRBV27 | few | CASRPGAVEGEQFF | TGTGCCAGCAGGCCAGGGGCGGTCGAGGGTGAGCAGTTCTTC
TRBJ2-7 | TRBD2 | TRBV6-5 | NA | CASSYSSSGAYEQYF | TGTGCCAGCAGTTACTCTTCTAGCGGGGCCTACGAGCAGTACTTC
TRBJ2-3 | NA | TRBV4-1 | NA | CASSRYVAGTTDTQYF | TGCGCCAGCAGCCGTTATGTGGCGGGGACCACAGATACGCAGTATTTT
TRBJ1-1 | NA | TRBV5-1 | once | CASSLGQVNTEAFF | TGCGCCAGCAGCTTGGGACAGGTGAACACTGAAGCTTTCTTT
TRBJ2-5 | NA | TRBV6-5 | NA | CASRPGGKQETQYF | TGTGCCAGCAGACCAGGCGGGAAACAAGAGACCCAGTACTTC
TRBJ2-1 | TRBD2 | TRBV19 | NA | CASIPSGLAAPWEQFF | TGTGCCAGTATCCCGTCCGGACTAGCGGCCCCTTGGGAGCAGTTCTTC
TRBJ2-5 | NA | TRBV7-9 | NA | CASSSRWTEETQYF | TGTGCCAGCAGCTCACGCTGGACAGAAGAGACCCAGTACTTC
TRBJ2-3 | NA | TRBV11-2 | NA | CASSLDLRDTQYF | TGTGCCAGCAGCTTAGATCTCCGAGATACGCAGTATTTT
TRBJ2-3 | TRBD1 | TRBV19 | NA | CASSPQGQWPSRPDTQYF | TGTGCCAGTAGTCCCCAGGGACAGTGGCCCTCAAGACCAGATACGCAGTATTTT